This T cell receptor (beta chain) derives from a study of cytomegalovirus exposure and HLA in healthy donors. Each donor's status was that of a healthy bone marrow donor. Study results and limitations: Researchers reportedly found TCR beta sequences accurately predicted most subjects' HLA-A and HLA-B alleles. Productive status was seen about 90% or about 30% of the time for most TCR beta V segments in an earlier analysis.

Trimming stripped 5 bases from V and 0 bases from J, with 14 bases between. This CDR3 contains 16 residues. CDR1 SGHVS and CDR2 FNYEAQ come from the germline V gene. The PCR contained 60 Vbeta and 13 Jbeta primers. The assay was immunoSEQ multiplex PCR, and TCRdb's table has in-frame clones only and misses some. Of approximately 110,000 clones in the sample, 70% to 75% were seen once. About this clone: What it binds is unknown.

The receptor comes from a woman in her 40s in good health and CMV-seronegative. The material sequenced was PBMCs. The chain combines TRBV7-6 with TRBJ2-1; D not certain. CDR3 in DNA: TGTGCCAGCAGCCGTACTCTCTCGATCTCCTACAATGAGCAGTTCTTC. Its translation: CASSRTLSISYNEQFF.